This T cell receptor beta chain was found in a study of Ad26.COV2.S vaccination and SARS-CoV-2 variants. Note on this clone: Its target is unknown.

Germline CDR1 and CDR2: MNHEY and SVGAGI. V was trimmed by 7 bases and J by 8 bases, leaving 20 bases between them. The CDR3 runs 14 residues. Using immunoSEQ multiplex PCR, the repertoire was profiled, and TCRdb retains in-frame clones only, with some absent. Among some 400,000 clones listed, roughly 90% were seen once. Study observations and caveats: The study found similar non-spike TCR breadth in vaccine and placebo recipients.

Specified treatment: around 19 received Ad26.COV2.S at low or high dose, single or two shots; several received placebo; per-sample allocation not given. Samples came from day 63 after the first vaccine or placebo injection. This vaccine is an Ad26 vector that expresses the Wuhan-strain SARS-CoV-2 spike. The clonotype originates from a person aged 18-60 years who received the Ad26.COV2.S COVID-19 vaccine or a placebo. The input for sequencing was peripheral blood, taken in a trial of Ad26.COV2.S vaccine versus placebo. The V gene is TRBV6-5, the J gene TRBJ1-2; no definite D call. The CDR3 sequence is CASKQVPKTGGYTF. DNA for the CDR3: TGTGCCAGCAAGCAGGTGCCCAAAACTGGGGGCTACACCTTC.